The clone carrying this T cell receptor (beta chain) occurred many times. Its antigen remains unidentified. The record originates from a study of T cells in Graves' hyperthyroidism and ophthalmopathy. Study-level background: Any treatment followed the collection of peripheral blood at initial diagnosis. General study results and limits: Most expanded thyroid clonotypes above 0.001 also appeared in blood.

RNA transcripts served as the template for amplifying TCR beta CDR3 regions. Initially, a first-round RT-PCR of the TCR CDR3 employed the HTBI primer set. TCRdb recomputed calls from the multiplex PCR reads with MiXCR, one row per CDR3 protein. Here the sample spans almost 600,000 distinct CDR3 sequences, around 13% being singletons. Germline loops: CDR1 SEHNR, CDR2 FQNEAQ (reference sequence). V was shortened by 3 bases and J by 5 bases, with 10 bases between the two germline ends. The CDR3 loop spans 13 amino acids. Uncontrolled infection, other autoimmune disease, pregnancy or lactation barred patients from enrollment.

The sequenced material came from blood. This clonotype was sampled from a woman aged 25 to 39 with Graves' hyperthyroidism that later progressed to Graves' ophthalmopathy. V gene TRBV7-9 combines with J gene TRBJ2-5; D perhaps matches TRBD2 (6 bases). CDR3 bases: TGTGCCAGCAGCTTCGGGACTTGGGAGACCCAGTACTTC. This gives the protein CASSFGTWETQYF.